This TCR beta chain stems from a study of shared clonotypes between healthy human individuals (dated by TCRdb to 2020 to 2022). Regarding the research as a whole: The cohort included a few men and a couple of women between 18 and 49 years of age. For each donor, CD4 naive and CD4 memory were each run on three plates, CD8 naive on two plates, and CD8 memory on one plate. To estimate repertoire size and how much clonotype sharing occurs between individuals, the study deeply sequenced the blood TCR repertoires of five or six healthy adults. Different laboratories and diverse techniques were used to prepare libraries and sequence TCR repertoires, to increase sequencing depth and limit assay-specific biases. Leukapheresis yielded between about 0.9 and 10 billion PBMCs per donor.

As for this clone: Its antigen target is currently unknown. Base-call qualities are not available, and no considerably larger clone is one nucleotide away.

CD8 naive samples were obtained by positive selection for CCR7 among CD45RO-negative cells, yielding a CD45RA+CCR7+ population from which TemRA cells were excluded. Donors were healthy HIV-negative adults with no recently reported acute infections or vaccinations. Every donor was a Caucasian adult residing in Nashville, Tennessee, USA. After blood collection by leukapheresis, PBMCs were isolated using Ficoll-Histopaque density gradient centrifugation and then cryopreserved in the vapor phase of liquid nitrogen. Purity and quantity of every magnetically sorted T cell population were checked by analytical flow cytometry. Genomic DNA was isolated from each sorted fraction and quantified by UV absorbance on a Nanodrop 2000c. Using the deep immunoSEQ assay, multiplex PCR amplified TCR CDR3 regions from genomic DNA. Genomic DNA extracted from each cell subset was distributed evenly over all wells of several immunoSEQ 96-well plates, and each plate served as one replicate. For sorted subsets, approximately 200 ng of genomic DNA, equivalent to roughly 33,000 T cell genomes, went into each replicate PCR. Purified libraries were measured with a Qubit 3.0 fluorometer, size-checked on a Bioanalyzer 2100, and measured again with the KAPA Library Quantification kit. Each immunoSEQ 96-well plate was sequenced on its own single-read 150-cycle Illumina NextSeq 550 flow cell. The paper's data handling went like this. Because only junctional sequences without quality scores were contained in the immunoSEQ output, filtering matching that applied to full-length reads could not be performed. Sequences were annotated with PyIR, a Python wrapper for IgBLAST v1.9, using IMGT germline references to assign V/J genes and CDR3. Reads were removed for weak V/J assignments (E-value above 1e-6), missing CDR3, stop codons, out-of-frame junctions, or ambiguous translated residues. A V3J clonotype was defined by an identical inferred V gene, J gene, and CDR3 amino acid sequence. Percentage overlap between repertoires was calculated by dividing the number of shared unique clonotypes by the size of the smaller repertoire. Three approaches were used to assess repertoire richness: RTK rarefaction, the Chao1 estimator, and Recon v2.1 estimates of unobserved clonotypes. Generation probabilities were computed with OLGA for all TCRbeta clonotypes obtained by the gDNA method from four donors. TCRdb took this table from immuneACCESS and kept in-frame rearrangements with V and J called. Such tables lack part of the clones; where checked against another copy, unresolved V genes explain under half of the gap, and the rest is unexplained. V, J and clone size are those of that table, while D and trimming were read from the DNA. In this sample the table shows approximately 2,200,000 clones, roughly 91% of which occur a single time. Together, the top ten hold roughly 1.7% of the sample.

Broader findings and caveats from the paper: Sampling was restricted to blood, and TCR repertoires in tissues likely differ from the TCR repertoires found in blood. Sharing across a few donors was observed for around 5% of naive CD4, over 3% of naive CD8, 2% to 2.5% of memory CD4, and around 0.42% of memory CD8 clonotypes. Compared with non-shared clonotypes, the clonotypes found in all four sorted-subset donors had higher generation probabilities. Pairwise subsampling led to the expectation that sequencing depth would affect the degree of clonotype sharing among donors. Incomplete sequencing was indicated by rarefaction of sorted-subset datasets, despite the large sequencing depth. Larger estimated clonotype richness was generally found for naive subsets than for memory subsets. The genetic and exposure-history diversity represented was limited by the small number of donors.

Sequences MGHDK (CDR1) and SYGVNS (CDR2) are obtained from the germline V gene. Taken from cysteine to phenylalanine, the CDR3 has 14 residues. Just the 42-base CDR3 DNA is kept, in frame starting at base 1. A distance of 5 bases separates the germline ends of V and J, which lose 3 bases and 0 bases respectively. The chain is encoded by TRBV25-1 joined to TRBJ2-2; too little of a D gene remains to name it. The receptor was isolated from a man aged 18-30 years in good health. Some clones in this sample may be carry-over from other donors' samples. The sequencing input was naive CD8+ T cells from PBMCs. The sample's cell subset or site label is to be understood as: CD45RA+CCR7+. The CDR3 region: CASSESANTGELFF. The nucleotide sequence reads TGTGCCAGCAGTGAGTCAGCGAACACCGGGGAGCTGTTTTTT.